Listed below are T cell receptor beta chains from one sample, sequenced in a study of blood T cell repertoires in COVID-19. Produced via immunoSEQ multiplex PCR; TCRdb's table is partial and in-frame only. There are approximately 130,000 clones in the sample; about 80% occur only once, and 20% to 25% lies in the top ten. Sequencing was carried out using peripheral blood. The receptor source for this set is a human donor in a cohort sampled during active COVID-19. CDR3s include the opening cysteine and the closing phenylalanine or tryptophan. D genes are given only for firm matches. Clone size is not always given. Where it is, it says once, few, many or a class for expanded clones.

CASSYSPRGGFFYEQYF,TGTGCCAGCAGTTACTCCCCTCGGGGGGGGTTTTTCTACGAGCAGTACTTC,NA,TRBJ2-7,TRBD2,TRBV6-2/TRBV6-3
CASTQGRVPLYSNQPQHF,TGTGCCAGTACTCAGGGTCGGGTACCCTTATATAGCAATCAGCCCCAGCATTTT,NA,TRBJ1-5,NA,TRBV19
CASSVTVSGNTIYF,TGTGCCAGCAGTGTGACAGTCTCTGGAAACACCATATATTTT,NA,TRBJ1-3,NA,TRBV28
CASSQDTSFNEQFF,TGTGCCAGCAGCCAAGATACTAGCTTCAATGAGCAGTTCTTC,NA,TRBJ2-1,NA,TRBV14
CASSRDRAYDEQFF,TGTGCCAGCAGCCGGGACAGGGCGTACGATGAGCAGTTCTTC,NA,TRBJ2-1,TRBD1,TRBV7-2
CASSRVAGQETQYF,TGTGCCAGTAGTCGGGTAGCGGGCCAAGAGACCCAGTACTTC,NA,TRBJ2-5,TRBD2,TRBV19
CASSPQSLAGSYNEQFF,TGTGCCAGCTCACCACAAAGCCTAGCTGGATCCTACAATGAGCAGTTCTTC,once,TRBJ2-1,NA,TRBV18
CASSEALQGAGNTIYF,TGTGCCAGCAGTGAAGCGCTTCAAGGGGCAGGAAACACCATATATTTT,once,TRBJ1-3,NA,TRBV6-1
CASSLGQGAVGYTF,TGTGCCAGCAGTTTGGGACAGGGGGCAGTTGGCTACACCTTC,NA,TRBJ1-2,TRBD1,TRBV28
CASSVQGRTEAFF,TGTGCCAGCTCAGTACAGGGTCGCACTGAAGCTTTCTTT,once,TRBJ1-1,NA,TRBV18
CASSLTDQETQYF,TGTGCCAGCTCACTGACAGACCAAGAGACCCAGTACTTC,once,TRBJ2-5,NA,TRBV18
CASRRDRGYEQYF,TGCGCCAGCAGAAGGGACAGGGGTTACGAGCAGTACTTC,NA,TRBJ2-7,TRBD1,TRBV5-1
CSVRTGLNSPLHF,TGCAGCGTCCGGACGGGACTTAATTCACCCCTCCACTTT,NA,TRBJ1-6,NA,TRBV29-1
CASSQGVTREETQYF,TGCGCCAGCAGCCAAGGAGTGACTAGAGAAGAGACCCAGTACTTC,few,TRBJ2-5,NA,TRBV4-1
CASSLRGQGTDTQYF,TGTGCCAGCAGCTTAAGGGGGCAGGGCACAGATACGCAGTATTTT,once,TRBJ2-3,TRBD1,TRBV11-2
CASSQGREGVDEQFF,TGCGCCAGCAGCCAAGGCCGCGAAGGGGTCGATGAGCAGTTCTTC,NA,TRBJ2-1,NA,TRBV4-1
CASSAGTLNTEAFF,TGTGCCAGCAGCGCCGGGACACTGAACACTGAAGCTTTCTTT,NA,TRBJ1-1,NA,TRBV2
CASSQEAPRGNTGELFF,TGCGCCAGCAGCCAAGAAGCGCCTAGGGGGAACACCGGGGAGCTGTTTTTT,NA,TRBJ2-2,NA,TRBV4-3
CASSLGPGGGIYGYTF,TGTGCCAGCAGCTTAGGGCCCGGAGGGGGCATCTATGGCTACACCTTC,NA,TRBJ1-2,TRBD1,TRBV11-2
CASSPEDRRSGETQYF,TGTGCCAGCAGCCCCGAGGACAGGCGCTCCGGAGAGACCCAGTACTTC,once,TRBJ2-5,TRBD1,TRBV7-2
CASSLTGPEPNTEAFF,TGCGCCAGCAGCTTGACAGGCCCGGAGCCGAACACTGAAGCTTTCTTT,NA,TRBJ1-1,NA,TRBV5-1
CASSQVSGGTEAFF,TGTGCCAGCAGCCAAGTGTCGGGGGGGACTGAAGCTTTCTTT,NA,TRBJ1-1,NA,TRBV3-1/TRBV3-2
CASSLRFPSSYNSPLHF,TGTGCCAGCAGTTTAAGGTTCCCTAGCTCCTATAATTCACCCCTCCACTTT,NA,TRBJ1-6,NA,TRBV27
CAMSEGIPGQGFGTSGYPTDTQYF,TGTGCCATGAGTGAAGGTATTCCCGGACAGGGCTTCGGGACTAGCGGTTATCCCACAGATACGCAGTATTTT,NA,TRBJ2-3,TRBD2,TRBV10-3
CASHRVENSPLHF,TGTGCCAGCCACAGGGTGGAAAATTCACCCCTCCACTTT,NA,TRBJ1-6,NA,TRBV6-5
CAWSVPWTVGNTIYF,TGTGCCTGGAGTGTACCCTGGACAGTGGGAAACACCATATATTTT,NA,TRBJ1-3,NA,TRBV30
CASRLGGEETQYF,TGTGCCAGCAGACTGGGGGGGGAAGAGACCCAGTACTTC,NA,TRBJ2-5,TRBD2,TRBV5-4
CATSRDPNQPQHF,TGTGCCACCAGCAGAGACCCAAATCAGCCCCAGCATTTT,NA,TRBJ1-5,NA,TRBV15
CASSLVAGGNQPQHF,TGTGCCAGCAGTTTAGTAGCGGGGGGCAATCAGCCCCAGCATTTT,NA,TRBJ1-5,NA,TRBV28
CASSPVGGTQYF,TGTGCCAGCAGCCCCGTGGGAGGTACGCAGTATTTT,once,TRBJ2-3,NA,TRBV7-8
CASSGIETVNTGELFF,TGTGCCAGCAGTGGAATAGAGACAGTGAACACCGGGGAGCTGTTTTTT,NA,TRBJ2-2,NA,TRBV6-1
CAISEGPGQGNEKLFF,TGTGCCATCAGTGAGGGTCCGGGACAGGGTAATGAAAAACTGTTTTTT,NA,TRBJ1-4,TRBD1,TRBV10-3
CASSPLAGRVRETQYF,TGTGCCAGCAGTCCCTTGGCGGGGAGGGTGCGAGAGACCCAGTACTTC,few,TRBJ2-5,TRBD2,TRBV2
CATSDLGLDSYNEQFF,TGTGCCACCAGTGATTTGGGGCTCGACTCCTACAATGAGCAGTTCTTC,NA,TRBJ2-1,NA,TRBV24-1
CATSETDGRNNEQFF,TGTGCCACCAGTGAGACCGATGGGAGAAACAATGAGCAGTTCTTC,once,TRBJ2-1,NA,TRBV24-1
CASSPPFGGMQYF,TGTGCCAGCTCACCACCGTTTGGGGGCATGCAGTACTTC,NA,TRBJ2-7,NA,TRBV18